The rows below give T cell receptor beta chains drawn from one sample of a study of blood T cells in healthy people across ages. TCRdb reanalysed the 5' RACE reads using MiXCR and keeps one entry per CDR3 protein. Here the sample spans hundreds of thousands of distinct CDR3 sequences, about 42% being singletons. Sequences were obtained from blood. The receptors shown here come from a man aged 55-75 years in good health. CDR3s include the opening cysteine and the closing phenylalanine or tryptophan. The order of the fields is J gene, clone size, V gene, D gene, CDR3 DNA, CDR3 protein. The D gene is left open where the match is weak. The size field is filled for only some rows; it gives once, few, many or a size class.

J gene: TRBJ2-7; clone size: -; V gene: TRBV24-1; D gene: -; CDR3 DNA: TGTGCCACCAGTGATCCCGGTTCGGGTAGGGGCGAGCAGTACTTC; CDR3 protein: CATSDPGSGRGEQYF
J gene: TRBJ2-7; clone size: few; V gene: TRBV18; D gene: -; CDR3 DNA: TGTGCCAGCTCACCTGACCTAGCCTACGAGCAGTACTTC; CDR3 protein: CASSPDLAYEQYF
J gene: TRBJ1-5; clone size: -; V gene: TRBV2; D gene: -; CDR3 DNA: TGTGCCAGCAGTCCAGTAGTGGGGCCCAATCAGCCCCAGCATTTT; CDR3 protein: CASSPVVGPNQPQHF
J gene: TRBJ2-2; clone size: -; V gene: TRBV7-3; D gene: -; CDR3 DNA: TGTGCCAGCAGTCCGAAGGCCCTCGGGGAGCTGTTTTTT; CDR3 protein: CASSPKALGELFF
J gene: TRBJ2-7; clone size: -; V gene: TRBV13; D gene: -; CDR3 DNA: TGTGCCAGCAGCTCTAGACGGGGCGGCGAGCAGTACTTC; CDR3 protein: CASSSRRGGEQYF
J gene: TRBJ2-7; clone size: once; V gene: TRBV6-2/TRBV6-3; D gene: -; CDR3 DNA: TGTGCCAGCAGTGGTACCCGGGGTTCGGCGGGCGAGCAGTACTTC; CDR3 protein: CASSGTRGSAGEQYF
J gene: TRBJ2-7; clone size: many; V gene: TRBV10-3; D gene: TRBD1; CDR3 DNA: TGTGCCATAGGGACAGGGGGCAACGAGCAGTACTTC; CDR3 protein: CAIGTGGNEQYF
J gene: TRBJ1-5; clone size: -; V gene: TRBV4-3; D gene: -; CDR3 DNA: TGCGCCAGCAGCCAAGAGATCGACGCCCTGAATCAGCCCCAGCATTTT; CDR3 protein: CASSQEIDALNQPQHF
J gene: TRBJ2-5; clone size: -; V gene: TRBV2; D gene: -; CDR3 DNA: TGTGCCAGCCTCTCAGGGGTGGGCGGGGGCCCTTTGGAGACCCAGTACTTC; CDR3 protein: CASLSGVGGGPLETQYF
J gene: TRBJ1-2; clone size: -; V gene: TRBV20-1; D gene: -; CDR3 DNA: TGCAGTGCTAGAGATAAGGCAGCCAACTATGGCTACACCTTC; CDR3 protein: CSARDKAANYGYTF
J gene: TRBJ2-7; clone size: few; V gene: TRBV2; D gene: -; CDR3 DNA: TGTGCCAGCAGTCCGGGTTTAAGGGGAAACGAGCAGTACTTC; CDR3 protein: CASSPGLRGNEQYF
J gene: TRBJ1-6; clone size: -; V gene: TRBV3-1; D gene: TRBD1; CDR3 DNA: TGTGCCAGCAGCCGTCGACAGGGGACTTCACCCCTCCACTTT; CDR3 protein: CASSRRQGTSPLHF
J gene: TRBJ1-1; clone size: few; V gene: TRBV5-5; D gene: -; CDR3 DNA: TGTGCCAGCAGCTTCGGACAGTCGACAGTGAACACTGAAGCTTTCTTT; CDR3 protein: CASSFGQSTVNTEAFF
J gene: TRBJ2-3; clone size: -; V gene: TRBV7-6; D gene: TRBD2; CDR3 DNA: TGTGCCAGCAGCTTGAGCGGGGGCATTGATACGCAGTATTTT; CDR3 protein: CASSLSGGIDTQYF
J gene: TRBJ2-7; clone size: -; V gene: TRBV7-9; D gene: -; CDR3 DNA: TGTGCCTCAGAGGGCCCCGACTACGAGCAGTACTTC; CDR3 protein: CASEGPDYEQYF
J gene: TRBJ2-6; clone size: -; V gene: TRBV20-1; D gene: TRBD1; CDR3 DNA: TGCAGTGCTAGGGCAGACAGGGGAGGAAAAGCCAACGTCCTGACTTTC; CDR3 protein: CSARADRGGKANVLTF
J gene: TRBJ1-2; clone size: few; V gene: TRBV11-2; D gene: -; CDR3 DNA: TGTGCCAGCAGCTTAGATCTCGGGGTGAGACGAGGCTACACCTTC; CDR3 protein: CASSLDLGVRRGYTF
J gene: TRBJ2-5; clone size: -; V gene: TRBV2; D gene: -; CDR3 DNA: TGTGCCAGCAGTTCTCGTGGACGGACACAAGAGACCCAGTACTTC; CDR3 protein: CASSSRGRTQETQYF
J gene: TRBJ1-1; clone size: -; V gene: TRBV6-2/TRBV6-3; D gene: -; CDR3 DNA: TGTGCCAGCAGTTACATGGCTGAAGCTTTCTTT; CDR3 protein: CASSYMAEAFF
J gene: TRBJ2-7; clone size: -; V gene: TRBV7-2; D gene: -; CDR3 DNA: TGTGCCAGCAGCTTAGTACGGGGACTGGGAGGAATCGAGCAGTACTTC; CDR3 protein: CASSLVRGLGGIEQYF
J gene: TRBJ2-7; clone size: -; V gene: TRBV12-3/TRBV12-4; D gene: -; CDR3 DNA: TGTGCCAGCAGCACTGGGAGACCCCACGAGCAGTACTTC; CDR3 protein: CASSTGRPHEQYF
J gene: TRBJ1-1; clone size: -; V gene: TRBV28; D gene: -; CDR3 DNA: TGTGCCAGCAGTCCAGAGCTCCTCACTGAAGCTTTCTTT; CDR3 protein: CASSPELLTEAFF
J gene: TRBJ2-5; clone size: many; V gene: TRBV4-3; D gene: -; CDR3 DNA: TGCGCCAGCAGCCAAGATTGGGAGGACAGCCCCCAAGAGACCCAGTACTTC; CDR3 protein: CASSQDWEDSPQETQYF
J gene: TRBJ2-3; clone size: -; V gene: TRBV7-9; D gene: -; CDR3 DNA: TGTGCCAGCACCCTGGGTCTGGCAGATACGCAGTATTTT; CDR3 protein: CASTLGLADTQYF
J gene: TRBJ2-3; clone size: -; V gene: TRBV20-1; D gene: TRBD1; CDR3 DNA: TGCAGTGCTAGAAGTGGGACAGGGATGTCGGATACGCAGTATTTT; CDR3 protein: CSARSGTGMSDTQYF
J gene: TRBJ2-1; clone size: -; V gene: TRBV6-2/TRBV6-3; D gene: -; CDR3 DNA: TGTGCCAGCAGTTACTCGATTGACAGCCTCTACAATGAGCAGTTCTTC; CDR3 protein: CASSYSIDSLYNEQFF
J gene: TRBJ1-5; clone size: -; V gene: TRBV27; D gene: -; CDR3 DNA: TGTGCCAGCAGTTTTCGTTGGAACATCAATCAGCCCCAGCATTTT; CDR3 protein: CASSFRWNINQPQHF
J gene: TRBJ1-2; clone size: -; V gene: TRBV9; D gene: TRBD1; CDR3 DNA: TGTGCCAGCAGCGTAGCTACCCGGACAGGGGGTGGCATGTTCTATGGCTACACCTTC; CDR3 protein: CASSVATRTGGGMFYGYTF